Listed below are T cell receptor beta chains from one sample, sequenced in a study of identical twins. TCRdb called the 5' RACE reads again in MiXCR, with one record for every CDR3 protein. Here the sample spans more than 1.5 million distinct CDR3 sequences, more than 30% being singletons. The source material was cord blood. The receptors shown here come from a newborn girl in good health. The CDR3 runs from the conserved cysteine through the conserved F or W. The order of the fields is D gene, clone size, J gene, V gene, CDR3 DNA, CDR3 protein. D genes are given only for firm matches. Where a row states a size, it is once, few, many or the class of an expanded clone; other rows omit it.

D gene: TRBD1
clone size: .
J gene: TRBJ2-7
V gene: TRBV12-3/TRBV12-4
CDR3 DNA: TGTGCCAGCAGTTTCTCCGGGACAGGGGGCGGCGAGCAGTACTTC
CDR3 protein: CASSFSGTGGGEQYF

D gene: TRBD1
clone size: .
J gene: TRBJ2-5
V gene: TRBV7-7
CDR3 DNA: TGTGCTAGCAGCCAAGACAGGGGGCCCCAAGAGACCCAGTACTTC
CDR3 protein: CASSQDRGPQETQYF

D gene: .
clone size: few
J gene: TRBJ2-7
V gene: TRBV12-3/TRBV12-4
CDR3 DNA: TGTGCCAGCAGTTCCGAACAGGACGGCTACGAGCAGTACTTC
CDR3 protein: CASSSEQDGYEQYF

D gene: .
clone size: .
J gene: TRBJ1-1
V gene: TRBV6-1
CDR3 DNA: TGTGCCAGCAGGACCGGGACCTCCCGACCGAACACTGAAGCTTTCTTT
CDR3 protein: CASRTGTSRPNTEAFF

D gene: .
clone size: .
J gene: TRBJ1-1
V gene: TRBV7-2
CDR3 DNA: TGTGCCAGCAGCTCCGCACAGGGAGGGTACACTGAAGCTTTCTTT
CDR3 protein: CASSSAQGGYTEAFF

D gene: .
clone size: few
J gene: TRBJ1-2
V gene: TRBV5-1
CDR3 DNA: TGCGCCAGCATCTTGGGGCATTTGACAGCCCGTTCTAACTATGGCTACACCTTC
CDR3 protein: CASILGHLTARSNYGYTF

D gene: .
clone size: .
J gene: TRBJ2-7
V gene: TRBV20-1
CDR3 DNA: TGCAGTGCTCGACAGACTAGGCCGGGCTACGAGCAGTACTTC
CDR3 protein: CSARQTRPGYEQYF

D gene: .
clone size: .
J gene: TRBJ2-5
V gene: TRBV6-1
CDR3 DNA: TGTGCCAGCAGTGGTCGGCCAGGGGCTTGGGGAGTTCAGTACTTC
CDR3 protein: CASSGRPGAWGVQYF

D gene: TRBD2
clone size: few
J gene: TRBJ2-7
V gene: TRBV7-2
CDR3 DNA: TGTGCCAGCAGCTTTACGGTAGCGGGCTCCTACGAGCAGTACTTC
CDR3 protein: CASSFTVAGSYEQYF

D gene: .
clone size: .
J gene: TRBJ2-1
V gene: TRBV20-1
CDR3 DNA: TGCAGTGCTACTAGCTACAATGAGCAGTTCTTC
CDR3 protein: CSATSYNEQFF

D gene: TRBD1
clone size: .
J gene: TRBJ1-2
V gene: TRBV6-4
CDR3 DNA: TGTGCCAGCAAGACAGGGGTCCCCTATGGCTACACCTTC
CDR3 protein: CASKTGVPYGYTF

D gene: TRBD2
clone size: .
J gene: TRBJ2-1
V gene: TRBV3-1
CDR3 DNA: TGTGCCAGCAGCCAAGTCGCGACTAGCGGGTACAATGAGCAGTTCTTC
CDR3 protein: CASSQVATSGYNEQFF

D gene: .
clone size: .
J gene: TRBJ1-2
V gene: TRBV10-3
CDR3 DNA: TGTGCCATCAGTGACTACAGCGCCTATGGCTACACCTTC
CDR3 protein: CAISDYSAYGYTF

D gene: .
clone size: .
J gene: TRBJ1-5
V gene: TRBV5-6
CDR3 DNA: TGTGCCAGCAGCCGTGTGGGTTCGAGCAATCAGCCCCAGCATTTT
CDR3 protein: CASSRVGSSNQPQHF

D gene: TRBD1
clone size: .
J gene: TRBJ1-5
V gene: TRBV28
CDR3 DNA: TGTGCCAGCAGCCCCATTTGGACAGGGTTCAATCAGCCCCAGCATTTT
CDR3 protein: CASSPIWTGFNQPQHF

D gene: TRBD2
clone size: few
J gene: TRBJ2-1
V gene: TRBV7-8
CDR3 DNA: TGTGCCAGCAGCTTGGGACTAGCGTATTACAATGAGCAGTTCTTC
CDR3 protein: CASSLGLAYYNEQFF

D gene: .
clone size: few
J gene: TRBJ1-1
V gene: TRBV4-2
CDR3 DNA: TGTGCCAGCAGCCAGATCAGGGGTGGGACTGAAGCTTTCTTT
CDR3 protein: CASSQIRGGTEAFF

D gene: TRBD1
clone size: .
J gene: TRBJ1-4
V gene: TRBV2
CDR3 DNA: TGTGCCAGCAGTGAAATGGGACAGGGGAATGAAAAACTGTTTTTT
CDR3 protein: CASSEMGQGNEKLFF

D gene: TRBD2
clone size: few
J gene: TRBJ2-3
V gene: TRBV20-1
CDR3 DNA: TGCAGTTACCTAGCGGGAGGGTCCACAGATACGCAGTATTTT
CDR3 protein: CSYLAGGSTDTQYF